The rows below give T cell receptor beta chains drawn from one sample of a study of cytomegalovirus exposure and HLA in healthy donors. Assay used: immunoSEQ multiplex PCR; TCRdb lists only in-frame clones, some missing. Of more than 100,000 clones in the sample, about 73% were seen once. The sample comprised PBMCs. These receptors came from a woman between 50 and 59 years old in good health and CMV-seropositive. CDR3s include the opening cysteine and the closing phenylalanine or tryptophan. The D gene is left open where the match is weak.

d_call: -; v_call: TRBV10-3; j_call: TRBJ1-2; cdr3_aa: CAISALVSGYTF
d_call: -; v_call: TRBV18; j_call: TRBJ1-2; cdr3_aa: CASSPDSGDGYTF
d_call: -; v_call: TRBV15; j_call: TRBJ2-7; cdr3_aa: CATSVGASGEQYF
d_call: TRBD1; v_call: TRBV6-5; j_call: TRBJ2-7; cdr3_aa: CASSGTGGLRNEQYF
d_call: -; v_call: TRBV7-2; j_call: TRBJ1-6; cdr3_aa: CASSLVAQGNSPLHF
d_call: -; v_call: TRBV9; j_call: TRBJ2-7; cdr3_aa: CASSEGGTEQYF
d_call: TRBD2; v_call: TRBV25-1; j_call: TRBJ2-1; cdr3_aa: CASSGSGGTLSEQFF
d_call: -; v_call: TRBV5-8; j_call: TRBJ2-3; cdr3_aa: CASSLVALHTDTQYF
d_call: -; v_call: TRBV27; j_call: TRBJ2-6; cdr3_aa: CASRLTVTGANVLTF
d_call: TRBD1; v_call: TRBV18; j_call: TRBJ2-7; cdr3_aa: CASSLPGQGDYEQYF
d_call: TRBD1; v_call: TRBV7-2; j_call: TRBJ1-4; cdr3_aa: CASSGHRGIYEKLFF
d_call: -; v_call: TRBV30; j_call: TRBJ1-1; cdr3_aa: CAWSRIGVGEAFF
d_call: -; v_call: TRBV10-3; j_call: TRBJ2-3; cdr3_aa: CAISESGHTDTQYF
d_call: TRBD1; v_call: TRBV6-5; j_call: TRBJ2-3; cdr3_aa: CASTRDRAWDTQYF
d_call: -; v_call: TRBV7-9; j_call: TRBJ1-1; cdr3_aa: CASSLAPGSTEAFF
d_call: -; v_call: TRBV4-1; j_call: TRBJ1-4; cdr3_aa: CASTLPGNEKLFF
d_call: TRBD2; v_call: TRBV5-8; j_call: TRBJ2-1; cdr3_aa: CASSLPGLADNEQFF
d_call: TRBD1; v_call: TRBV2; j_call: TRBJ2-1; cdr3_aa: CASSGQGNSYNEQFF
d_call: TRBD2; v_call: TRBV5-1; j_call: TRBJ2-1; cdr3_aa: CASALAGGNEQFF
d_call: TRBD1; v_call: TRBV6-5; j_call: TRBJ1-4; cdr3_aa: CASSYSRQGVEKLFF
d_call: TRBD1; v_call: TRBV11-3; j_call: TRBJ1-3; cdr3_aa: CASSLGAGTGSSNTIYF
d_call: -; v_call: TRBV6-5; j_call: TRBJ1-6; cdr3_aa: CASSYKETRRNSPLHF
d_call: TRBD1; v_call: TRBV2; j_call: TRBJ1-1; cdr3_aa: CASSGQGYTEAFF
d_call: -; v_call: TRBV2; j_call: TRBJ1-4; cdr3_aa: CASKVGGSAEKLFF
d_call: TRBD1; v_call: TRBV5-1; j_call: TRBJ2-6; cdr3_aa: CASSTRGTGVGANVLTF
d_call: TRBD2; v_call: TRBV2; j_call: TRBJ2-3; cdr3_aa: CASSPSSGGADTQYF
d_call: -; v_call: TRBV5-4; j_call: TRBJ1-2; cdr3_aa: CASSLDYASGYTF
d_call: TRBD1; v_call: TRBV6-5; j_call: TRBJ1-2; cdr3_aa: CASSRDRQVYGYTF
d_call: -; v_call: TRBV9; j_call: TRBJ1-4; cdr3_aa: CASSVARSGEKLFF
d_call: -; v_call: TRBV4-1; j_call: TRBJ1-2; cdr3_aa: CASSQDRGGTYGYTF
d_call: -; v_call: TRBV19; j_call: TRBJ2-5; cdr3_aa: CASSKQANLQETQYF
d_call: -; v_call: TRBV19; j_call: TRBJ2-5; cdr3_aa: CASSWSYQETQYF
d_call: TRBD1; v_call: TRBV7-2; j_call: TRBJ1-4; cdr3_aa: CASSLAGGQGPFSSEKLFF
d_call: TRBD1; v_call: TRBV11-2; j_call: TRBJ2-7; cdr3_aa: CASSPQGVGPYEQYF
d_call: -; v_call: TRBV29-1; j_call: TRBJ1-4; cdr3_aa: CSASGESYEKLFF
d_call: -; v_call: TRBV5-1; j_call: TRBJ1-1; cdr3_aa: CASSLNMNTEAFF
d_call: -; v_call: TRBV6-5; j_call: TRBJ1-4; cdr3_aa: CASMLRGATNEKLFF
d_call: -; v_call: TRBV30; j_call: TRBJ2-7; cdr3_aa: CAWKQGSYEQYF
d_call: TRBD2; v_call: TRBV2; j_call: TRBJ2-7; cdr3_aa: CASSDSSGGSYEQYF
d_call: -; v_call: TRBV11-3; j_call: TRBJ2-5; cdr3_aa: CASSKGLGETQYF
d_call: TRBD1; v_call: TRBV7-6; j_call: TRBJ1-2; cdr3_aa: CASSLQGADGYTF
d_call: -; v_call: TRBV7-8; j_call: TRBJ1-6; cdr3_aa: CASSLAPGNNSPLHF
d_call: -; v_call: TRBV5-1; j_call: TRBJ1-5; cdr3_aa: CASSRDFNQPQHF
d_call: -; v_call: TRBV5-6; j_call: TRBJ2-6; cdr3_aa: CASSFTGFSGANVLTF
d_call: -; v_call: TRBV19; j_call: TRBJ1-2; cdr3_aa: CASSIYPLRRTEKDGYTF
d_call: -; v_call: TRBV11-2; j_call: TRBJ2-7; cdr3_aa: CASSLNVILTGENSYEQYF
d_call: TRBD1; v_call: TRBV7-9; j_call: TRBJ1-1; cdr3_aa: CASSFGTANTEAFF
d_call: -; v_call: TRBV7-9; j_call: TRBJ2-3; cdr3_aa: CASSLGSTSTDTQYF
d_call: TRBD2; v_call: TRBV29-1; j_call: TRBJ2-1; cdr3_aa: CSVEASGVNNEQFF
d_call: -; v_call: TRBV6-6; j_call: TRBJ1-1; cdr3_aa: CASTVALNTEAFF
d_call: -; v_call: TRBV28; j_call: TRBJ1-2; cdr3_aa: CASSFFTGGYTF
d_call: -; v_call: TRBV19; j_call: TRBJ1-5; cdr3_aa: CASKGWGLVNQPQHF
d_call: TRBD1; v_call: TRBV7-9; j_call: TRBJ1-2; cdr3_aa: CACAQGDYGYTF
d_call: TRBD1; v_call: TRBV7-9; j_call: TRBJ1-2; cdr3_aa: CSSSRPDRAGYGYTF
d_call: -; v_call: TRBV6-1; j_call: TRBJ1-2; cdr3_aa: CASNIGSRGYTF
d_call: -; v_call: TRBV13; j_call: TRBJ2-5; cdr3_aa: CATTIRGGTQYF